A single sample is the source of the 8 T cell receptor beta chains below, sequenced in a study of blood T cell repertoires in COVID-19. Only in-frame clones appear in the TCRdb table, and some are missing; sequencing was by immunoSEQ multiplex PCR. The data show approximately 320,000 clones, with around nine tenths seen just once and 2% to 3% held by the top ten. The sequenced sample consisted of PBMCs or T cells enriched from blood (not recorded which). These receptors were taken from a man aged 55 to 69 who had recovered from COVID-19.

The chain uses TRBV4-1 and TRBJ2-7, with 9 bases that match TRBD2. The J segment lost 2 bases and the V segment lost 1 base, leaving 3 bases of the junction unmatched. The CDR3 spans 15 residues. In germline, CDR1 is MGHRA, CDR2 YSYEKL. This CDR3 reads CASSQVERGAYEQYF. The CDR3 nucleotides read TGCGCCAGCAGCCAAGTGGAGCGGGGGGCCTACGAGCAGTACTTC.

The chain employs TRBV2 and TRBJ2-1, with 8 bases lining up with TRBD2. CDR3 size: 14 residues. Germline V gene lookup returns CDR1 SNHLY and CDR2 FYNNEI. V shed 6 bases and J 4 bases; nucleotides not matched to a gene: 5. The DNA of the CDR3 is TGTGCCAGCAGGCCTGCTAGCGGGTACAATGAGCAGTTCTTC. It translates to CASRPASGYNEQFF.

The genes are TRBV21-1 and TRBJ1-1; the table assigns TRBD1, which was not confirmed against the DNA. TRBV21-1 is described as a pseudogene. The CDR3 is 15 residues long. CDR3 region: CASSTRTAMNTEAFF. The CDR3 DNA reads as TGTGCCAGCAGCACCCGGACAGCCATGAACACTGAAGCTTTCTTT.

V gene TRBV5-1 combines with J gene TRBJ1-6; TRBD1 is a possible D gene (5 bases). Trimming pared 4 bases from V and 7 bases from J, leaving 18 bases between. Germline CDR1 is SGHRS and CDR2 is YFSETQ. The CDR3 spans 16 residues. The CDR3 DNA reads as TGCGCCAGCAGCCCGGGCAACGGTAGGGGAAATTCACCCCTCCACTTT. As protein: CASSPGNGRGNSPLHF. The complete variable domain, with remaining parts taken from reference TRBV5-1 and TRBJ1-6, reads KAGVTQTPRYLIKTRGQQVTLSCSPISGHRSVSWYQQTPGQGLQFLFEYFSETQRNKGNFPGRFSGRQFSNSRSEMNVSTLELGDSALYLCASSPGNGRGNSPLHFGNGTRLTVT.

The table lists this clone with a count of one. The V and J genes are TRBV27 and TRBJ2-1; the D is unclear. Looked up from germline, CDR1 is MNHEY and CDR2 is SMNVEV (reference sequence). V shed 4 bases and J shed 8 bases, with 12 bases lying between them. CDR3 size: 13 residues. The CDR3 DNA reads as TGTGCCAGCAGTTCCCATGGAGATGATGAGCAGTTCTTC. Amino acids: CASSSHGDDEQFF.

V is TRBV9 and J is TRBJ2-5, with D possibly being TRBD2 (6 bases). Per the germline V gene, CDR1 is SGDLS and CDR2 is YYNGEE. Trimming cost V 0 bases and J 3 bases, with 12 bases left between them. This CDR3 contains 15 residues. The chain's CDR3 is CASSVAGGPKETQYF. The CDR3, as DNA: TGTGCCAGCAGCGTAGCTGGAGGGCCGAAAGAGACCCAGTACTTC.

The chain couples TRBV30 to TRBJ1-3; D possibly corresponds to TRBD1 (5 bases). The CDR3 runs to 15 residues. The germline V gene has CDR1 GTSNPN and CDR2 SVGIG (reference sequence). Trimming shortened V by 0 bases and J by 3 bases, and 12 bases separated the two germline ends. The CDR3 loop reads CAWSVLGAVGNTIYF. CDR3 sequence (DNA): TGTGCCTGGAGTGTGTTAGGGGCAGTTGGAAACACCATATATTTT. Combining the CDR3 with reference TRBV30 and TRBJ1-3 gives the whole variable domain SQTIHQWPATLVQPVGSPLSLECTVEGTSNPNLYWYRQAAGRGLQLLFYSVGIGQISSEVPQNLSASRPQDRQFILSSKKLLLSDSGFYLCAWSVLGAVGNTIYFGEGSWLTVV.

The J gene is TRBJ2-1, the V gene TRBV11-3, with 8 bases aligning to TRBD1. V was clipped by 3 bases and J by 1 base; unmatched bases: 5. The CDR3 length is 16 residues. Germline CDR1 is SGHNT and CDR2 is YENEEA. The CDR3 reads CASSFGRQGSYNEQFF. The CDR3 DNA is TGTGCCAGCAGCTTTGGGCGACAGGGGTCCTACAATGAGCAGTTCTTC.